These 9 T cell receptor beta chains were sequenced from one sample in a study of PD-1 blockade in classical Hodgkin lymphoma. Only in-frame clones appear in the TCRdb table, and some are missing; sequencing was by immunoSEQ multiplex PCR. In the table there are about 20,000 clones, approximately 88% of which are singletons. The time point was: cycle 4 day 1 (C4D1), after about 6 weeks of nivolumab. Every patient was affected by relapse after autologous stem cell transplantation, while exposure to brentuximab vedotin was not uniform. Magnetic negative selection isolated CD8+ T cells from thawed PBMCs. Specimen: CD8+ T cells from blood, collected before the fourth cycle of nivolumab. The receptors were sampled from a human donor with classical Hodgkin lymphoma.

V usage is TRBV5-1 and J usage is TRBJ1-1, with D possibly matching TRBD1 (5 bases). The CDR3 totals 15 residues. The V end lost 4 bases, the J end lost 1 base, and 14 bases lay between the germline ends. The germline V gene encodes CDR1 SGHRS and CDR2 YFSETQ. The CDR3 bases are TGCGCCAGCAGCGCAAACCGGGACCCGAACACTGAAGCTTTCTTT. Encoded protein: CASSANRDPNTEAFF.

This clone was seen more than once but under ten times. The chain has TRBV9 and TRBJ1-6; no reliable D call. With 0 bases removed from V and 7 bases from J, the gap between germline ends came to 5 bases. Germline CDR1 SGDLS, CDR2 YYNGEE. The CDR3 totals 13 residues. Here the CDR3 reads CASSVDSNSPLHF. The CDR3 bases are TGTGCCAGCAGCGTAGACAGCAATTCACCCCTCCACTTT.

V gene TRBV19 combines with J gene TRBJ2-7, with D tentatively TRBD1 (5 bases). The length of the CDR3 is 15 residues. V lost 0 bases and J lost 3, with 12 bases in between. CDR1 is LNHDA, CDR2 SQIVND, per germline (reference sequence). CDR3 in amino acids: CASSIDQGRLYEQYF. In DNA, the CDR3 is TGTGCCAGTAGTATAGACCAGGGAAGACTCTACGAGCAGTACTTC.

The chain links TRBV7-2 to TRBJ2-7; no definite D call. Germline V lookup: CDR1 SGHTA, CDR2 FQGNSA. The CDR3 loop spans 12 amino acids. V was cut by 4 bases and J by 4 bases, with 8 bases left in between. CDR3 in DNA: TGTGCCAGCAGCTACGGTTCGTACGAGCAGTACTTC. As protein: CASSYGSYEQYF.

V is TRBV7-8 and J is TRBJ1-4; TRBD1 might be the D (5 bases). The CDR3 spans 16 residues. Germline values: CDR1 SGHVS, CDR2 FQNEAQ. The V gene lost 5 bases and the J gene lost 0 bases, with 13 bases spanning the gap. The CDR3 bases are TGTGCCAGCAGCCCAGACAGACGAACAACTAATGAAAAACTGTTTTTT. This encodes CASSPDRRTTNEKLFF.

The rearrangement joins TRBV2 to TRBJ1-5, with 10 bases that match TRBD1. Looked up from germline, CDR1 is SNHLY and CDR2 is FYNNEI. The CDR3 loop spans 15 amino acids. The V and J ends lost 6 bases and 3 bases, in that order; junction bases with no gene match: 5. CDR3 protein: CASRTGTGVNQPQHF. The CDR3 nucleotides are TGTGCCAGCAGGACCGGGACAGGGGTCAATCAGCCCCAGCATTTT.

The V gene is TRBV7-2, the J gene TRBJ2-4; TRBD2 is a possible D gene (6 bases). This CDR3 region has 13 residues. Germline CDR1 reads SGHTA; CDR2 reads FQGNSA. The V gene lost 0 bases and the J gene lost 9 bases, with 9 bases spanning the gap. CDR3 DNA: TGTGCCAGCAGCTTAGCTCCCGGGGGCATTCAGTACTTC. The encoded protein is CASSLAPGGIQYF.

The V gene is TRBV9, the J gene TRBJ2-7, with 8 bases aligning to TRBD2. This CDR3 has 15 residues. J gave up 1 base and V 0 bases, and 3 bases lay outside the gene matches. Germline assignment: CDR1 SGDLS and CDR2 YYNGEE. As DNA, the CDR3 is TGTGCCAGCAGCGTAGGGGGGACTAGTTCCTACGAGCAGTACTTC. Translated, it gives CASSVGGTSSYEQYF.

This chain joins TRBV28 and TRBJ2-7; 7 nucleotides match TRBD1. The CDR3 length is 13 residues. Germline V gives CDR1 MDHEN, CDR2 SYDVKM. V was clipped by 5 bases and J by 2 bases; unmatched bases: 3. CDR3 DNA: TGTGCCAGCAGTCCCACAGGGGCCTACGAGCAGTACTTC. Encoded protein: CASSPTGAYEQYF.